The TCR beta chain under discussion was sequenced for a study of blood T cell repertoires in COVID-19. Study-level information: Samples representing acute and convalescent COVID-19 were sourced from the United States, Italy and Spain.

Here immunoSEQ multiplex PCR was the method, and the copy in TCRdb shows in-frame clones only, minus some. The sample consists of under 30,000 clones, 85% to 90% of them appearing once. The sample taken for sequencing was peripheral blood. The TCR was taken from a human donor in a cohort sampled during active COVID-19. The donor label of this sample is uncertain.

The CDR3 DNA is TGTGCCAGCTCATCTAGCGGGAGCGATGAGCAGTTCTTC. The encoded protein is CASSSSGSDEQFF. The rearrangement uses TRBV18 and TRBJ2-1; 10 bases are shared with TRBD2. The CDR3 contains 13 residues. Germline CDR1 reads KGHSH; CDR2 reads LQKENI. The trim removed 5 bases at V and 8 bases at J, leaving 3 bases unmatched.